The TCR beta chain described here comes from a study of T cells in localized non-small cell lung cancer. A word on this clone: Its specificity is not known.

General observations from the study: A single tumor region was sequenced, leaving heterogeneity possible. Longer overall survival was linked to higher blood T cell density. Adjacent uninvolved lung had the highest clonality, suggesting focused antigen responses.

Generated by immunoSEQ multiplex PCR, the TCRdb table keeps only in-frame clones and is missing some. There are 25,000 to 30,000 clones in the sample; approximately 78% occur only once, and less than 5% lies in the top ten. The V gene lost 4 bases and the J gene lost 4 bases, with 12 bases spanning the gap. Looked up from germline, CDR1 is SGDLS and CDR2 is YYNGEE. This CDR3 is 14 amino acids long. The TCR sequence derives from a woman between 35 and 70 years old with stage I lung adenocarcinoma. Sequenced material: peripheral blood, taken before any cancer treatment. V usage is TRBV9 and J usage is TRBJ1-3; weak D call: TRBD1 (5 bases). The CDR3: CASSSKGTGNTIYF. The CDR3 DNA follows: TGTGCCAGCAGCTCCAAAGGGACCGGAAACACCATATATTTT.